The entry below describes one T cell receptor beta chain. CDR1 is GTSNPN, CDR2 SVGIG, per germline (reference sequence). This CDR3 spans 15 amino acids. With V trimmed by 1 base and J by 4 bases, 6 bases remained unmatched. Method: immunoSEQ multiplex PCR; TCRdb's copy keeps in-frame clones and lacks some. The repertoire consists of tens of thousands of clones, with around 80% occurring once and the leading ten covering 2.4%. This entry belongs to a study of OX40 agonist ivuxolimab in advanced cancers. This receptor was obtained from an adult with an advanced solid tumor such as melanoma, head and neck, liver or kidney cancer. The sample consisted of CD4+ or CD8+ T cells sorted from blood, taken in a trial of the OX40 agonist ivuxolimab. J is TRBJ2-7 and V is TRBV30; 11 bases are a match to TRBD1. The CDR3 DNA reads TGTGCCTGGAGTGCCTGGGACAGGGGGGGATACGAGCAGTACTTC. Translation: CAWSAWDRGGYEQYF.